This entry lists 17 T cell receptor beta chains sequenced from one sample in a study of CD8+CD57+ T cells in acquired aplastic anemia. Profiling that covered TCR beta VDJ and CDR3 relied on genomic DNA as its template. TCRdb re-called the reads through MiXCR, storing one row per CDR3 protein. The table shows roughly 300,000 distinct CDR3 sequences, with about 56% occurring only once. The sample was sorted CD4+, CD8+, or CD8+CD57+ T cells (not recorded which) from PBMCs. Receptor source: a human donor with severe aplastic anemia or a healthy control (not recorded which).

About this clonotype: A junction end diverges from the germline sequence, so it may reflect a read error. The genes are TRBV2 and TRBJ1-5, with no clear D. CDR1 is SNHLY, CDR2 FYNNEI, per germline. This CDR3 contains 16 residues. CDR3 sequence (DNA): TGTGCCAGCAAGCTGAAGTCGGGGAATGCGGGTCAGCCCCGGCATTTT. It specifies CASKLKSGNAGQPRHF.

This clonotype came up many times. The chain links TRBV28 to TRBJ1-1; TRBD1 matches at 8 bases. The CDR3 length is 14 residues. The V gene's germline CDR1 is MDHEN and CDR2 SYDVKM. V lost 6 bases and J lost 4; bases outside the gene matches: 7. CDR3 sequence (DNA): TGTGCCAGCAGGCAACAGGGGGGCGGCACTGAAGCTTTCTTT. Translation: CASRQQGGGTEAFF.

This clonotype was picked up one time. For the CDR3, the DNA is TGTGCCAGCAGCTTATTGACAGGGTTCTCCTACGAGCAGTACTTC. Protein: CASSLLTGFSYEQYF. The chain carries TRBV7-9 and TRBJ2-7; 7 bases match TRBD1. The junction had 4 bases not matched to a gene; V was cut back by 2 bases and J by 0 bases. The CDR3 runs to 15 residues. The germline CDR1 and CDR2 sequences are SEHNR and FQNEAQ (reference sequence). Variable domain in full (rest from reference TRBV7-9 and TRBJ2-7): DTGVSQNPRHKITKRGQNVTFRCDPISEHNRLYWYRQTLGQGPEFLTYFQNEAQLEKSRLLSDRFSAERPKGSFSTLEIQRTEQGDSAMYLCASSLLTGFSYEQYFGPGTRLTVT.

This sequence joins TRBV19 and TRBJ2-3, with a possible D match to TRBD2 (5 bases). The CDR3 is made up of 15 amino acids. Trimming stripped 6 bases from V and 4 bases from J, with 17 bases between. Germline V CDR1 and CDR2: LNHDA, SQIVND (reference sequence). CDR3 bases: TGTGCCAGTAGCTCTGGGCCGGCGGGCGCAGATACGCAGTATTTT. Protein product: CASSSGPAGADTQYF.

This clonotype was found a few times. The J gene is TRBJ2-7, the V gene TRBV7-8, with D perhaps TRBD1 or TRBD2 (6 bases each). V was clipped by 4 bases and J by 2 bases, with 12 bases between them. Germline lookup yields CDR1 SGHVS and CDR2 FQNEAQ. The CDR3 has 14 residues. The CDR3 bases are TGTGCCAGCAGCTCTGGAGGGACAACCTACGAGCAGTACTTC. It translates to CASSSGGTTYEQYF. Complete variable domain (other parts from reference TRBV7-8 and TRBJ2-7): GAGVSQSPRYKVAKRGQDVALRCDPISGHVSLFWYQQALGQGPEFLTYFQNEAQLDKSGLPSDRFFAERPEGSVSTLKIQRTQQEDSAVYLCASSSGGTTYEQYFGPGTRLTVT.

This clonotype was recorded a few times. The gene calls are TRBV20-1 and TRBJ2-7, with D unclear. The germline gives CDR1 DFQATT, CDR2 SNEGSKA (reference sequence). With 2 bases removed from V and 3 bases from J, the gap between germline ends came to 5 bases. The CDR3 runs to 11 residues. CDR3 in DNA: TGCAGTGCTAGACAGGACTACGAGCAGTACTTC. Translated, it gives CSARQDYEQYF.

The rearrangement uses TRBV2 and TRBJ1-2; 7 bases fit TRBD1. The CDR3 is made up of 14 amino acids. The V gene's germline CDR1 is SNHLY and CDR2 FYNNEI. V trimming: 7 bases; J trimming: 6 bases; junction bases outside the gene matches: 11. CDR3: CASNRYEGADGYTF. CDR3 nucleotides: TGTGCCAGCAATAGATACGAGGGGGCTGATGGCTACACCTTC.

Written as DNA, the CDR3 is TGCAGTGCTACCCTCAGGGGGGAGGCGCAGTACTTC. It is translated as CSATLRGEAQYF. The rearrangement links TRBV20-1 to TRBJ2-7; TRBD1 might be the D (7 bases). Trimming cost V 4 bases and J 9 bases, with 16 bases left between them. The CDR3 has 12 amino acids. Germline-derived CDR1 and CDR2 are DFQATT and SNEGSKA (reference sequence).

The chain recombines TRBV7-2 with TRBJ2-2; either TRBD1 or TRBD2 may supply D (5 bases each). V was trimmed by 4 bases and J by 5 bases, leaving 11 bases between them. The CDR3 is 14 residues long. Germline CDR1 is SGHTA and CDR2 is FQGNSA. The DNA for the CDR3 is TGTGCCAGCAGCTGGGGGTCTGGGACCGGGGAGCTGTTTTTT. Residues: CASSWGSGTGELFF.

This clonotype was found many times. This sequence joins TRBV5-6 and TRBJ2-7; the D gene could be TRBD1 or TRBD2 (5 bases each). The CDR3 runs to 13 residues. The germline CDR1 and CDR2 sequences are SGHDT and YYEEEE. The germline V and J ends were trimmed by 8 bases and 1 base, with 13 bases remaining between them. Written as DNA, the CDR3 is TGTGCCAGTGCTCGGGGCCTGTCCTACGAGCAGTACTTC. Its translation: CASARGLSYEQYF.

The rearrangement links TRBV7-9 to TRBJ1-6; TRBD1 matches at 9 bases. The CDR3 extends over 17 amino acids. V lost 2 bases to trimming and J lost 6 bases; unmatched junction nucleotides: 8. From germline, CDR1 is SEHNR and CDR2 FQNEAQ (reference sequence). In DNA form, the CDR3 reads TGTGCCAGCAGCTTAACCAACAGGGGGCGGGTTAATTCACCCCTCCACTTT. Protein sequence: CASSLTNRGRVNSPLHF. Supplemented by reference TRBV7-9 and TRBJ1-6, the full variable domain reads DTGVSQNPRHKITKRGQNVTFRCDPISEHNRLYWYRQTLGQGPEFLTYFQNEAQLEKSRLLSDRFSAERPKGSFSTLEIQRTEQGDSAMYLCASSLTNRGRVNSPLHFGNGTRLTVT.

This clonotype was seen more than once but under ten times. The V call is TRBV7-3, the J call TRBJ2-2; D may correspond to TRBD1 or TRBD2 (5 bases each). The V and J ends lost 3 bases and 6 bases respectively, with 11 bases between them. There are 14 residues in the CDR3. CDR1 SGHTA and CDR2 FQGTGA come from the germline V gene. CDR3 region: CASSFQGGSGELFF. CDR3 DNA: TGTGCCAGCAGCTTTCAGGGCGGGTCCGGGGAGCTGTTTTTT.

This clonotype appeared a few times. V gene TRBV11-3 combines with J gene TRBJ2-5, with D tentatively TRBD2 (5 bases). V shed 2 bases and J shed 5 bases, with 6 bases lying between them. There are 12 residues in the CDR3. The V gene's germline CDR1 is SGHNT and CDR2 YENEEA. CDR3 protein: CASSLWEETQYF. The CDR3 nucleotides are TGTGCCAGCAGCTTATGGGAGGAGACCCAGTACTTC. The full variable domain, its missing parts supplied by reference TRBV11-3 and TRBJ2-5, is EAGVVQSPRYKIIEKKQPVAFWCNPISGHNTLYWYLQNLGQGPELLIRYENEEAVDDSQLPKDRFSAERLKGVDSTLKIQPAELGDSAVYLCASSLWEETQYFGPGTRLLVL.

There are many counts of this clonotype. This chain uses TRBV6-5 with TRBJ1-1; 9 bases are a match to TRBD1. After removal of 7 bases from V and 6 bases from J, the junction contained 6 bases not matched to a gene. This CDR3 contains 13 residues. Germline V gene sequence: CDR1 MNHEY, CDR2 SVGAGI. For the CDR3, the DNA is TGTGCCAGCAATTCGGACAGGGGCGCTGAAGCTTTCTTT. Translated, it gives CASNSDRGAEAFF.

The CDR3: CASSTPDRSTDTQYF. CDR3 in DNA: TGTGCCAGCAGCACACCGGACAGAAGCACAGATACGCAGTATTTT. The chain links TRBV7-3 to TRBJ2-3; maybe TRBD1 (6 bases). The germline gives CDR1 SGHTA, CDR2 FQGTGA. Trimming removed 5 bases at V and 0 bases at J, with 12 bases between. This CDR3 comprises 15 residues.

The chain recombines TRBV4-2 with TRBJ1-2, with 9 bases fitting TRBD1. Germline-derived CDR1 and CDR2 are LGHNA and YNFKEQ. There are 18 residues in the CDR3. Trimming at V came to 1 base and at J to 7 bases, leaving 16 bases not matched to a gene. The CDR3 DNA reads as TGTGCCAGCAGCCAAGGGTTAGGGGACAGGGTCTTATCTGGTGGCTACACCTTC. Its protein product is CASSQGLGDRVLSGGYTF.

The chain couples TRBV7-2 to TRBJ1-1, with a tentative D call TRBD1 (6 bases). CDR1 and CDR2 (germline): SGHTA, FQGNSA. The CDR3 runs to 17 residues. Trimming took 5 bases from V and 14 from J, leaving 33 bases between them. The CDR3 DNA is TGTGCCAGCAGCGCCAATCTTGCGGGGGGGCCGGCTAATGAGCAGTTCTTT. As protein: CASSANLAGGPANEQFF.